This T cell receptor beta chain was sequenced during a study of T cells in localized non-small cell lung cancer. The study's findings and limits: Highest T cell clonality was seen in uninvolved adjacent lung, surpassing that measured in tumor. The study detected a median roughly 61 of the top 100 tumor clones in adjacent lung.

Some clones are missing from TCRdb's copy, which holds only in-frame ones; the method was immunoSEQ multiplex PCR. In the table there are 25,000 to 30,000 clones, 85% to 90% of which are singletons. Note on this clone: Its antigen is unknown.

The CDR3 runs 14 residues. Germline CDR1 is KGHSH and CDR2 is LQKENI. Trimming removed 2 bases at V and 3 bases at J, with 8 bases between. The sequence was obtained from a female donor at least 60 years old with stage III squamous cell lung carcinoma. The sample in question was peripheral blood, obtained before any cancer treatment. The V gene is TRBV18, the J gene TRBJ1-5; D not certain. The CDR3 bases are TGTGCCAGCTCACCAAACCAGAACAATCAGCCCCAGCATTTT. It specifies CASSPNQNNQPQHF.